This is a list of T cell receptor beta chains from one sample in a study of identical twins. TCRdb ran MiXCR on the 5' RACE reads and lists one entry per CDR3 protein. Among roughly 700,000 distinct CDR3 sequences listed, around 8.3% were seen once. The data also belong to a second study, concerning yellow fever vaccine responses in identical twins.

Specimen: PBMCs. The receptors here all came from a woman aged 18-29 years in good health. The CDR3 runs from the conserved cysteine through the conserved F or W. The D gene is left open where the match is weak. A clone size is listed for some rows: how often the clone was seen (once, few, many), or a class if it is expanded.

J	V	D	size	DNA	CDR3
TRBJ2-2	TRBV6-1	-	-	TGTGCCAGCACTCGAGGGACACCGAACACCGGGGAGCTGTTTTTT	CASTRGTPNTGELFF
TRBJ2-1	TRBV20-1	-	many	TGCAGTGCCGAACGGGAGCATGAGCAGTTCTTC	CSAEREHEQFF
TRBJ2-7	TRBV27	TRBD2	-	TGTGCCAGCGGTCTAGCGGGAGGGACGTTGGTAACTTACGAGCAGTACTTC	CASGLAGGTLVTYEQYF
TRBJ2-2	TRBV7-2	-	-	TGTGCCAGCAGCTTAGCGTCCGAGACAGATGACACCGGGGAGCTGTTTTTT	CASSLASETDDTGELFF
TRBJ2-1	TRBV15	TRBD2	few	TGTGCCACCAGCTGGGACGGCCCACCAGGAGCGGGGCACGGGGATGAGCAGTTCTTC	CATSWDGPPGAGHGDEQFF
TRBJ2-1	TRBV28	TRBD2	few	TGTGCCAGCAGCCCCACTAGCGGGGGGCGGAATGAGCAGTTCTTC	CASSPTSGGRNEQFF
TRBJ2-5	TRBV24-1	TRBD1	-	TGTGCCACCCGTGGCACCAGGGGGGAGACCCAGTACTTC	CATRGTRGETQYF
TRBJ2-2	TRBV4-2	TRBD2	-	TGTGCCAGCAGCCAAGATCTCGGACTAGCGGGGGGGCCTGATGCCGGGGAGCTGTTTTTT	CASSQDLGLAGGPDAGELFF
TRBJ2-7	TRBV6-1	TRBD1	-	TGTGCCAGCAGCGGGACAGGGTCCGCCTACGAGCAGTACTTC	CASSGTGSAYEQYF
TRBJ2-1	TRBV6-2/TRBV6-3	-	many	TGTGCCAGCAGCCTCCAAGGGGCCAATGAGCAGTTCTTC	CASSLQGANEQFF
TRBJ2-3	TRBV11-2	-	-	TGTGCCAGCAGGCTACTACCGGGTCTAACGGCAGATACGCAGTATTTT	CASRLLPGLTADTQYF
TRBJ1-6	TRBV20-1	-	few	TGCAGTGCTAGTCGGGGGGTTTCTAATTCACCCCTCCACTTT	CSASRGVSNSPLHF
TRBJ2-4	TRBV3-1	-	-	TGTGCCAGCAGCCAAGAGATAGGGATGGTCCCAGCCAAAAACATTCAGTACTTC	CASSQEIGMVPAKNIQYF
TRBJ1-6	TRBV28	-	many	TGTGCCAGCAACCCTGGACAGATAAATAATTCACCCCTCCACTTT	CASNPGQINNSPLHF
TRBJ2-7	TRBV5-1	-	many	TGCGCCAGCAGCTCCGGGACAACCTACGAGCAGTACTTC	CASSSGTTYEQYF
TRBJ2-3	TRBV6-2/TRBV6-3	-	-	TGTGCCAGCTCGCGGGATACGCAGTATTTT	CASSRDTQYF
TRBJ1-1	TRBV20-1	TRBD1	-	TGCAGTGCTCCGACAGGGGTCAGAGACACTGAAGCTTTCTTT	CSAPTGVRDTEAFF
TRBJ2-5	TRBV5-1	TRBD2	-	TGCGCCAGCAGCTTGGCTTTTGGCGGGGGCCAAGAGACCCAGTACTTC	CASSLAFGGGQETQYF
TRBJ2-6	TRBV7-9	TRBD1	-	TGTGCCAGCAGCCCGGGACAGGGGAGCCCTGGGGCCAACGTCCTGACTTTC	CASSPGQGSPGANVLTF
TRBJ2-2	TRBV12-3/TRBV12-4	TRBD2	-	TGTGCCAGCAGTTTATCGCGGGAGAGACGGACCGGGGAGCTGTTTTTT	CASSLSRERRTGELFF
TRBJ2-2	TRBV11-2	-	few	TGTGCCAGCAGCTTAGGACGGAGAAAACGGGGGCCCTACACCGGGGAGCTGTTTTTT	CASSLGRRKRGPYTGELFF
TRBJ2-2	TRBV20-1	-	-	TGCAGTGCTAGAGAAGGACAGAAGTCCACCGGGGAGCTGTTTTTT	CSAREGQKSTGELFF
TRBJ2-1	TRBV6-1	-	-	TGTGCCAGCAGGGCCGGGATATCGGTGGGCAATGAGCAGTTCTTC	CASRAGISVGNEQFF
TRBJ2-4	TRBV2	TRBD2	many	TGTGCCAGCAGTGATTCGCGGGAGCTGGCCAAAAACATTCAGTACTTC	CASSDSRELAKNIQYF
TRBJ2-7	TRBV7-2	-	-	TGTGCCAGCAGCTTAGCTGGAGGACAGATCTACGAGCAGTACTTC	CASSLAGGQIYEQYF
TRBJ2-7	TRBV5-5	TRBD2	few	TGTGCCAGCAGCTTGTGGAGCGGGGGGTACGACGAGCAGTACTTC	CASSLWSGGYDEQYF
TRBJ1-4	TRBV4-3	TRBD1	-	TGCGCCAGCAGCCAGGGGGTACAGGGGGCTACTAATGAAAAACTGTTTTTT	CASSQGVQGATNEKLFF
TRBJ2-3	TRBV6-2/TRBV6-3	-	many	TGTGCCAGCAGTTGGGGTTCTAGTGCGGATACGCAGTATTTT	CASSWGSSADTQYF
TRBJ2-1	TRBV7-2	TRBD2	-	TGTGCCAGCAGCTTACCGGGACTAGCGGACTACAATGAGCAGTTCTTC	CASSLPGLADYNEQFF
TRBJ2-1	TRBV19	-	-	TGTGCCAGTAGTGCCCAGACTAGACTTGAGCAGTTCTTC	CASSAQTRLEQFF
TRBJ2-7	TRBV28	-	few	TGTGCCAGCAATTCGCCGACCCGCGAGCAGTACTTC	CASNSPTREQYF